What follows describes a single T cell receptor (beta chain). Antigen: not known. These data are taken from a study of T-cell memory formation after mild COVID-19. Whole-study context: Clusters of TCRs were largely donor specific.

The TCR alpha and TCR beta cDNA libraries, bearing sample barcodes and UMIs, were generated by 5'RACE using constant-segment primers. TCRdb reprocessed the 5' RACE reads via MiXCR and lists one record per CDR3 protein. The sample gives roughly 170,000 distinct CDR3 sequences, 20% to 25% of which show up once; 23% is in the top ten. Trimming left V 4 bases short and J 8 bases short, with 10 bases between. This CDR3 spans 11 amino acids. Germline CDR1 is GTSNPN and CDR2 is SVGIG (reference sequence). Study outcomes and limitations: A second wave of clones peaked on day 37, and their SARS-CoV-2 specificity went unconfirmed.

Input material: PBMCs or a T cell subset sorted from them (not recorded which). The chain combines TRBV30 with TRBJ2-3; TRBD1 is a possible D gene (5 bases). This clonotype was sampled from an adult woman who had mild COVID-19 (a few samples of this study predate the infection). Cell type and time point are not known. The CDR3, as DNA: TGTGCCTGGATGGGGCTGGGTACGCAGTATTTT. Translated: CAWMGLGTQYF.